The clone carrying this T cell receptor beta chain was picked up a small number of times. Trimming shortened V by 1 base and J by 6 bases, and 9 bases separated the two germline ends. This CDR3 comprises 13 residues. Germline lookup yields CDR1 MNHEY and CDR2 SVGAGI. The record originates from a study of blood T cell repertoires in COVID-19. Study at large: Specimens from acute and convalescent COVID-19 originated in the United States, Italy and Spain. Sample material is recorded as cDNA or gDNA derived from T cells, B-cell-depleted T cells, or PBMCs.

While infection was still active, Seattle patients were enrolled and then followed longitudinally. Per the authors' pipeline: Reference gene primer amplification gave nucleated cell count estimates. The table came from immunoSEQ multiplex PCR; TCRdb's copy has only in-frame clones and leaves some out. The DNA gave D and trimming, while V, J and clone size come from that table. The repertoire holds 80,000 to 95,000 clones, with roughly 79% as singletons. The genes are TRBV6-5 and TRBJ1-2; D ambiguous. The origin of this receptor is a man older than 75 with COVID-19, enrolled during active disease. Input material: peripheral blood. This CDR3 is CASSYLSTDGYTF. The CDR3 DNA is TGTGCCAGCAGTTACTTAAGTACGGATGGCTACACCTTC.